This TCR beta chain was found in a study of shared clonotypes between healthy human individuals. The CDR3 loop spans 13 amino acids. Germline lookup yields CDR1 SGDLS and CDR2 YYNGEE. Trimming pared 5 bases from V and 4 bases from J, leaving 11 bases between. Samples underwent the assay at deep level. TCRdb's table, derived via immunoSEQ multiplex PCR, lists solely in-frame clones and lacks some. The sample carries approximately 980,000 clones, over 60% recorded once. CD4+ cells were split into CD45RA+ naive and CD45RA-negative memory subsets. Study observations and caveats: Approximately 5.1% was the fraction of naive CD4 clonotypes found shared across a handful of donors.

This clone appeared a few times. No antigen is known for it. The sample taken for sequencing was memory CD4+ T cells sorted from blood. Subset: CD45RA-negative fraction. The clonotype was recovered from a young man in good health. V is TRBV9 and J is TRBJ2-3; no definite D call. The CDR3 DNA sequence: TGTGCCAGCAGTGACATGGGCTCAGATACGCAGTATTTT. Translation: CASSDMGSDTQYF.